This T cell receptor (beta chain) was recovered during a study of blood T cell repertoires in COVID-19. Sequenced by immunoSEQ multiplex PCR; TCRdb stores in-frame clones only, minus some. This repertoire shows about 20,000 clones, 80% to 90% found once; its top ten account for around 5.5%. The germline CDR1 and CDR2 sequences are SGHTA and FQGTGA. The CDR3 loop spans 15 amino acids. V lost 4 bases, J lost 2 bases, and 12 bases lay in between. This clone occurred once. The specimen was peripheral blood. The receptor was isolated from a human donor in a cohort sampled during active COVID-19. The V gene is TRBV7-3, the J gene TRBJ2-1; D may be TRBD1 (6 bases). The CDR3 loop is CASSYTDRTYNEQFF. The CDR3 nucleotides read TGTGCCAGCAGCTACACCGACAGGACCTACAATGAGCAGTTCTTC.